The 28 T cell receptor beta chains below all came from one sample that was sequenced in a study of blood T cell repertoires in COVID-19. Profiled with immunoSEQ multiplex PCR; TCRdb holds only in-frame clones, not every one. The data contain some 180,000 clones, about 80% of them singletons. Material: peripheral blood. These receptors all come from an older woman with COVID-19, enrolled during active disease.

The chain links TRBV15 to TRBJ1-2; 7 positions agree with TRBD1. V lost 0 bases, J lost 6 bases, and 10 bases stayed unmatched. Germline values: CDR1 LNHNV, CDR2 YYDKDF (reference sequence). The CDR3 loop spans 16 amino acids. The CDR3 loop is CATSRDRGGRRDGYTF. The CDR3 DNA reads TGTGCCACCAGCAGAGATAGAGGGGGCCGAAGAGATGGCTACACCTTC.

The chain carries TRBV10-3 and TRBJ1-3; no firm D call. The germline gives CDR1 ENHRY, CDR2 SYGVKD. The CDR3 is 13 amino acids. With 2 bases removed from V and 3 bases from J, the gap between germline ends came to 5 bases. The CDR3 reads CAISEAGGNTIYF. For the CDR3, the DNA is TGTGCCATCAGTGAGGCAGGTGGAAACACCATATATTTT.

The gene calls are TRBV19 and TRBJ1-1; 7 nucleotides agree with TRBD1. This CDR3 is 14 amino acids long. CDR1 LNHDA and CDR2 SQIVND come from the germline V gene (reference sequence). Losses at the gene ends were 8 bases for V and 3 bases for J; bases not matched to a gene: 9. The CDR3 sequence is CASHHRGRDTEAFF. In nucleotides, the CDR3 is TGTGCCAGTCACCACAGGGGTAGGGACACTGAAGCTTTCTTT.

The V call is TRBV19, the J call TRBJ2-1; 7 bases match TRBD1. Germline V gene lookup returns CDR1 LNHDA and CDR2 SQIVND (reference sequence). The CDR3 totals 14 residues. The J segment lost 6 bases and the V segment lost 4 bases, leaving 6 bases of the junction unmatched. CDR3 in amino acids: CASSNLYRGNEQFF. Here the CDR3 DNA reads TGTGCCAGTAGTAACCTATACAGGGGCAATGAGCAGTTCTTC.

Here the CDR3 DNA reads TGCGCCAGCAGCTTGGCGCAGGGAAGGTACGAGCAGTACTTC. This sequence encodes CASSLAQGRYEQYF. The chain is built from TRBV5-1 and TRBJ2-7, with D perhaps TRBD1 (5 bases). The germline V gene has CDR1 SGHRS and CDR2 YFSETQ. The CDR3 runs 14 residues. Trimming took off 0 bases at V and 4 bases at J, with 11 bases between the two ends.

This chain connects TRBV6-1 to TRBJ1-1; D might be TRBD1 (5 bases). The CDR3 extends over 15 amino acids. In germline, CDR1 is MNHNS, CDR2 SASEGT. V was pared by 2 bases and J by 2 bases, with 12 bases between. In DNA, the CDR3 is TGTGCCAGCAGTGAATTGGGACTGGAAAACACTGAAGCTTTCTTT. It codes for CASSELGLENTEAFF.

A few counts support this clone. The V gene is TRBV7-2, the J gene TRBJ2-3; tentatively, D is TRBD2 (6 bases). Germline lookup yields CDR1 SGHTA and CDR2 FQGNSA. This CDR3 contains 18 residues. V was clipped by 4 bases and J by 2 bases, with 22 bases between them. The CDR3 sequence: CASSYLSRDWEVTDTQYF. The CDR3 DNA is TGTGCCAGCAGCTACCTGTCGAGGGACTGGGAAGTCACAGATACGCAGTATTTT.

The V and J genes are TRBV6-2 or TRBV6-3 and TRBJ2-3, with a weak D call TRBD2 (7 bases). The CDR3 consists of 17 residues. The V and J ends lost 0 bases and 0 bases respectively, with 13 bases between them. From germline, CDR1 is MNHEY and CDR2 SVGEGT. The CDR3 reads CASSYSRGGASTDTQYF. Here the CDR3 DNA reads TGTGCCAGCAGTTACTCGAGGGGGGGGGCAAGCACAGATACGCAGTATTTT.

Only a few counts were recorded for this clone. The genes are TRBV4-3 and TRBJ2-1; 12 bases match TRBD1. Germline CDR1 and CDR2: LGHNA and YSLEER. Trimming at V came to 2 bases and at J to 4 bases, leaving 3 bases not matched to a gene. The CDR3 consists of 16 residues. The CDR3 bases are TGCGCCAGCAGCCAATCGGGACAGGGGGCTTACAATGAGCAGTTCTTC. Translated, it gives CASSQSGQGAYNEQFF.

Details on this clone: One end of the junction is discordant with germline, which a read error may explain. J is TRBJ2-5 and V is TRBV7-3; 9 bases agree with TRBD2. The V gene's germline CDR1 is SGHTA and CDR2 FQGTGA. CDR3 length: 14 amino acids. The CDR3 region has the DNA TGTGCCAGCAGCCCCCAGCGGGGGGTAGAGGCCCAGTACTTC. This sequence encodes CASSPQRGVEAQYF.

The count of this clone is one. This rearrangement joins TRBV7-9 to TRBJ2-2, with D maybe TRBD2 (7 bases). The germline gives CDR1 SEHNR, CDR2 FQNEAQ (reference sequence). V was trimmed by 2 bases and J by 2 bases, leaving 15 bases between them. The CDR3 is 17 amino acids. CDR3 DNA sequence: TGTGCCAGCAGCTTAATCCCGGGGGGCCCCAACACCGGGGAGCTGTTTTTT. Translating it yields CASSLIPGGPNTGELFF.

This rearrangement joins TRBV6-2 or TRBV6-3 to TRBJ1-3, with D unclear. The CDR3 loop spans 14 amino acids. Germline V gene sequence: CDR1 MNHEY, CDR2 SVGEGT. V dropped 5 bases and J dropped 3 bases, with 11 bases sitting between them. The CDR3 spells CASSDWGGGNTIYF. CDR3 in DNA: TGTGCCAGCAGTGACTGGGGAGGTGGAAACACCATATATTTT.

The CDR3 protein is CASSSAGVYGYTF. CDR3 DNA: TGTGCCAGCAGCTCAGCAGGGGTCTATGGCTACACCTTC. The chain couples TRBV11-2 to TRBJ1-2; TRBD1 might be the D (6 bases). The CDR3 extends over 13 amino acids. Trimming left V 4 bases short and J 4 bases short, with 10 bases between. Germline-derived CDR1 and CDR2 are SGHAT and FQNNGV.

The genes are TRBV7-8 and TRBJ2-7, with a possible D match to TRBD1 (5 bases). This CDR3 spans 14 amino acids. V was cut by 1 base and J by 6 bases, with 13 bases left in between. CDR1 and CDR2 from the germline V gene are SGHVS and FQNEAQ. In DNA, the CDR3 is TGTGCCAGCAGCTTAGTATTAAAGGGGCGCGAGCAGTACTTC. Amino acid sequence: CASSLVLKGREQYF.

The chain combines TRBV4-2 with TRBJ2-3, with TRBD2 as a possible D gene (5 bases). Germline CDR1 is LGHNA and CDR2 is YNFKEQ. The V end lost 0 bases, the J end lost 5 bases, and 12 bases lay between the germline ends. The CDR3 has 15 amino acids. Written as DNA, the CDR3 is TGTGCCAGCAGCCAAGAATTCGGGGTAAGAGATACGCAGTATTTT. The encoded protein is CASSQEFGVRDTQYF.

The V call is TRBV19, the J call TRBJ1-1; 7 positions agree with TRBD1. The junction had 7 bases not matched to a gene; V was cut back by 3 bases and J by 6 bases. Germline assignment: CDR1 LNHDA and CDR2 SQIVND (reference sequence). The CDR3 contains 14 residues. CDR3 in amino acids: CASSINRGGSEAFF. Written as DNA, the CDR3 is TGTGCCAGTAGTATTAACAGGGGTGGGTCTGAAGCTTTCTTT.

The chain employs TRBV6-4 and TRBJ2-1; perhaps TRBD2 as D (6 bases). V was clipped by 4 bases and J by 7 bases, with 20 bases between them. The CDR3 has 16 amino acids. In germline, CDR1 is MRHNA, CDR2 SNTAGT. The CDR3 DNA follows: TGTGCCAGCAGTGTAGATACGCTAGCGAGTATTAATGAGCAGTTCTTC. This sequence encodes CASSVDTLASINEQFF.

V and J are TRBV10-3 and TRBJ1-1; D is uncertain. Trimming left V 5 bases short and J 3 bases short, with 19 bases between. Germline CDR1 ENHRY, CDR2 SYGVKD. The CDR3 totals 16 residues. The CDR3 DNA reads as TGTGCCATCAGTCGAGCGGTGGGCGCTTCTCACACTGAAGCTTTCTTT. Translation: CAISRAVGASHTEAFF.

The V and J genes are TRBV12-5 and TRBJ2-1; 11 bases are shared with TRBD2. CDR1 and CDR2 (germline): LGHNT, FRNRAP. The CDR3 length is 15 residues. Trimming removed 2 bases from V and 8 bases from J; junction bases left unmatched: 5. Written as DNA, the CDR3 is TGTGCTAGTGGTTTGAGTAGCGGGGGGGCCGATGAGCAGTTCTTC. Translated: CASGLSSGGADEQFF.

J is TRBJ2-1 and V is TRBV28; 7 bases are a match to TRBD2. The CDR3 runs to 12 residues. Germline CDR1 MDHEN, CDR2 SYDVKM. The J segment lost 12 bases and the V segment lost 3 bases, leaving 5 bases of the junction unmatched. DNA for the CDR3: TGTGCCAGCAGTTTGGGCGGGAGTGGGCAGTTCTTC. This gives the protein CASSLGGSGQFF.

The chain is built from TRBV2 and TRBJ1-3; 7 positions match TRBD1. The germline V gene has CDR1 SNHLY and CDR2 FYNNEI. This CDR3 comprises 16 residues. The J segment lost 0 bases and the V segment lost 6 bases, leaving 8 bases of the junction unmatched. CDR3 sequence: CASSAGTARSGNTIYF. CDR3 DNA sequence: TGTGCCAGCAGCGCTGGGACAGCTCGCTCTGGAAACACCATATATTTT.

The sample holds one count of this clone. The rearrangement uses TRBV5-1 and TRBJ2-5; 10 bases match TRBD2. V dropped 4 bases and J dropped 4; count of bases not matched to a gene: 4. CDR1 and CDR2 (germline): SGHRS, YFSETQ. There are 14 residues in the CDR3. The chain's CDR3 is CASSPERGGETQYF. The CDR3 DNA follows: TGCGCCAGCAGCCCAGAGCGGGGGGGAGAGACCCAGTACTTC.

The CDR3 nucleotides read TGTGCCAGCAGTCACCGGGACAGGGCCTACGAGCAGTACGTC. Its translation is CASSHRDRAYEQYV. The chain carries TRBV6-6 and TRBJ2-7, with 9 bases that match TRBD1. Trimming cost V 5 bases and J 2 bases; bases outside gene matches: 4. The CDR3 contains 14 residues. The germline V gene has CDR1 MNHNY and CDR2 SVGAGI (reference sequence).

A few counts support this clone. The chain has TRBV3-1 (or the pseudogene TRBV3-2) and TRBJ2-7; a possible D gene is TRBD2 (5 bases). Germline V gene sequence: CDR1 LGHDT, CDR2 YNNKEL (reference sequence). The CDR3 covers 14 residues. V was trimmed by 3 bases and J by 7 bases, leaving 16 bases between them. CDR3 protein: CASSQTGISAEQYF. CDR3 nucleotide sequence: TGTGCCAGCAGCCAGACCGGGATCTCGGCGGAGCAGTACTTC.

The chain carries TRBV6-5 and TRBJ2-7; 9 bases fit TRBD2. The CDR3 loop spans 15 amino acids. Trimming cost V 6 bases and J 2 bases; bases outside gene matches: 8. CDR1 MNHEY and CDR2 SVGAGI come from the germline V gene. CDR3 nucleotide sequence: TGTGCCAGCAGCTTAAAGCGGGGGGAGACCTACGAGCAGTACGTC. It is translated as CASSLKRGETYEQYV.

This clone has a handful of counts. This chain connects TRBV3-1 (or the pseudogene TRBV3-2) to TRBJ1-2; tentative D call: TRBD1 (5 bases). This CDR3 is 15 amino acids long. CDR1 is LGHDT, CDR2 YNNKEL, per germline (reference sequence). Trimming shortened V by 3 bases and J by 3 bases, and 14 bases separated the two germline ends. The CDR3 loop reads CASSHRGVKDYGYTF. The CDR3 region has the DNA TGTGCCAGCAGCCATCGGGGGGTTAAGGACTATGGCTACACCTTC.

The rearrangement links TRBV28 to TRBJ2-2, with D perhaps matching TRBD1 (5 bases). The length of the CDR3 is 16 residues. Germline CDR1 is MDHEN and CDR2 is SYDVKM. Trimming shortened V by 8 bases and J by 0 bases, and 16 bases separated the two germline ends. The CDR3 DNA reads TGTGCCAGCCGCTACTCTGGACAAACGAACACCGGGGAGCTGTTTTTT. It codes for CASRYSGQTNTGELFF.

The V and J genes are TRBV5-6 and TRBJ1-4, with a tentative D call TRBD1 (5 bases). Trimming removed 2 bases at V and 3 bases at J, with 14 bases between. Germline V lookup: CDR1 SGHDT, CDR2 YYEEEE. This CDR3 has 16 amino acids. CDR3 DNA sequence: TGTGCCAGCAGCTTCTCCCCGACAGCCTCTAATGAAAAACTGTTTTTT. Translation gives CASSFSPTASNEKLFF.